What follows are 14 T cell receptor beta chains derived from one specimen sequenced in a study of OX40 agonist ivuxolimab in advanced cancers. Assay: immunoSEQ multiplex PCR; the TCRdb copy retains only in-frame clones and omits some. The repertoire has over 50,000 clones, 75% to 90% of them found once; the top ten carry about a sixth. The specimen comprised CD4+ or CD8+ T cells sorted from blood, sampled in a trial of the OX40 agonist ivuxolimab. The source of these receptors is an adult with an advanced solid tumor such as melanoma, head and neck, liver or kidney cancer.

This sequence joins TRBV13 and TRBJ2-7, with 8 bases aligning to TRBD2. After removal of 1 base from V and 2 bases from J, the junction contained 1 base not matched to a gene. From germline, CDR1 is PRHDT and CDR2 FYEKMQ (reference sequence). The CDR3 loop spans 14 amino acids. CDR3 nucleotide sequence: TGTGCCAGCAGCTTAGAACTAGCGGCCTACGAGCAGTACTTC. Its protein is CASSLELAAYEQYF.

In its sample, this clone was seen once. The chain is built from TRBV21-1 and TRBJ1-5; the DNA was not compared with TRBD1, the D call given in the table. TRBV21-1 is classified as a pseudogene. The CDR3 extends over 14 amino acids. The CDR3 protein is CASSRTGGDQPQHF. The CDR3 nucleotides are TGTGCCAGCAGCCGGACAGGGGGGGATCAGCCCCAGCATTTT.

The V and J genes are TRBV7-2 and TRBJ2-5; D is uncertain. This CDR3 is built from 16 residues. Germline V lookup: CDR1 SGHTA, CDR2 FQGNSA. V lost 3 bases and J lost 7, with 21 bases in between. The CDR3 here is CASSFSSDGAHWTQYF. The CDR3 nucleotides read TGTGCCAGCAGCTTCTCTTCGGACGGCGCTCATTGGACCCAGTACTTC.

This chain links TRBV7-3 with TRBJ2-1; the match to TRBD2 covers 8 bases. Per germline, CDR1 SGHTA and CDR2 FQGTGA. The CDR3 consists of 16 residues. The J segment lost 2 bases and the V segment lost 5 bases, leaving 8 bases of the junction unmatched. DNA of the CDR3: TGTGCCAGCAGCCCCCGCGGGAGGTGGGCCTACAATGAGCAGTTCTTC. This gives the protein CASSPRGRWAYNEQFF.

The chain employs TRBV30 and TRBJ2-7; the D call may be TRBD1 or TRBD2 (6 bases each). Germline V gene lookup returns CDR1 GTSNPN and CDR2 SVGIG (reference sequence). CDR3 size: 13 residues. V dropped 5 bases and J dropped 2 bases, with 13 bases sitting between them. The CDR3 loop reads CAWGGTYPYEQYF. In DNA, the CDR3 is TGTGCCTGGGGGGGGACATACCCCTACGAGCAGTACTTC.

The V call is TRBV4-1, the J call TRBJ1-2; unclear D gene. This CDR3 region has 16 residues. CDR1 and CDR2 (germline): MGHRA, YSYEKL. Trimming left V 0 bases short and J 2 bases short, with 13 bases between. CDR3 sequence reads: CASSQDARQANYGYTF. Written as DNA, the CDR3 is TGCGCCAGCAGCCAAGATGCCCGGCAGGCGAACTATGGCTACACCTTC.

The chain uses TRBV5-1 and TRBJ2-2; TRBD1 might be the D (7 bases). In germline, CDR1 is SGHRS, CDR2 YFSETQ. CDR3 length equals 14 residues. V lost 3 bases to trimming and J lost 8 bases, with 14 bases between them. CDR3 residues: CASSSAGGSGELFF. For the CDR3, the DNA is TGCGCCAGCAGCTCGGCAGGGGGGTCTGGGGAGCTGTTTTTT.

This chain links TRBV4-3 with TRBJ1-1; D is perhaps TRBD1 (5 bases). Trimming pared 0 bases from V and 3 bases from J, leaving 11 bases between. Germline V CDR1 and CDR2: LGHNA, YSLEER. The CDR3 length is 15 residues. CDR3 protein: CASSQDGGVDTEAFF. The CDR3 DNA sequence: TGCGCCAGCAGCCAAGATGGGGGGGTGGACACTGAAGCTTTCTTT.

The chain joins TRBV7-9 to TRBJ2-5; 7 bases are a match to TRBD1. The CDR3 consists of 16 residues. The germline V gene encodes CDR1 SEHNR and CDR2 FQNEAQ (reference sequence). V trimming: 5 bases; J trimming: 3 bases; junction bases outside the gene matches: 12. Here the CDR3 reads CASSDDRDPRKETQYF. CDR3 DNA: TGTGCCAGCAGCGACGACAGGGATCCAAGGAAAGAGACCCAGTACTTC. Drawing the rest from reference TRBV7-9 and TRBJ2-5, the complete variable domain is DTGVSQNPRHKITKRGQNVTFRCDPISEHNRLYWYRQTLGQGPEFLTYFQNEAQLEKSRLLSDRFSAERPKGSFSTLEIQRTEQGDSAMYLCASSDDRDPRKETQYFGPGTRLLVL.

J is TRBJ2-1 and V is TRBV11-2; TRBD2 matches 9 bases. The germline gives CDR1 SGHAT, CDR2 FQNNGV. V lost 6 bases to trimming and J lost 8 bases; unmatched junction nucleotides: 11. The CDR3 extends over 15 amino acids. CDR3 in amino acids: CASSPEASGEDEQFF. The CDR3 DNA follows: TGTGCCAGCAGTCCTGAGGCTAGCGGGGAGGATGAGCAGTTCTTC.

V and J are TRBV27 and TRBJ2-3; tentatively, D is TRBD2 (6 bases). The CDR3 extends over 18 amino acids. CDR1 is MNHEY, CDR2 SMNVEV, per germline (reference sequence). The V gene lost 4 bases and the J gene lost 0 bases, with 20 bases spanning the gap. CDR3 sequence reads: CASSSLKFLALSTDTQYF. The CDR3 region has the DNA TGTGCCAGCAGTTCCTTGAAATTTCTAGCGCTTAGCACAGATACGCAGTATTTT.

The chain employs TRBV19 and TRBJ2-7; 8 positions match TRBD2. CDR1 and CDR2 from the germline V gene are LNHDA and SQIVND (reference sequence). Unmatched junction bases numbered 14, after V lost 7 bases and J lost 6 bases. This CDR3 region has 15 residues. The CDR3 here is CASTPRGDYLGEQYF. In nucleotides, the CDR3 is TGTGCCAGTACCCCGCGGGGGGATTATCTCGGCGAGCAGTACTTC.

The rearrangement uses TRBV4-2 and TRBJ2-1; no clear D. Per germline, CDR1 LGHNA and CDR2 YNFKEQ. V lost 1 base and J lost 9, with 7 bases in between. The CDR3 has 12 amino acids. For the CDR3, the DNA is TGTGCCAGCAGCCAAGGGGGTCGTGAGCAGTTCTTC. Protein sequence: CASSQGGREQFF.

This clone has just a few counts. The CDR3 DNA is TGTGCCAGCAGTTTCTCCATAGGGCAGCCCAATCAGCCCCAGCATTTT. It encodes CASSFSIGQPNQPQHF. This chain links TRBV28 with TRBJ1-5; D not certain. CDR1 is MDHEN, CDR2 SYDVKM, per germline. The ends were cut back, 3 bases at V and 3 bases at J, with 15 bases in the middle. This CDR3 comprises 16 residues.